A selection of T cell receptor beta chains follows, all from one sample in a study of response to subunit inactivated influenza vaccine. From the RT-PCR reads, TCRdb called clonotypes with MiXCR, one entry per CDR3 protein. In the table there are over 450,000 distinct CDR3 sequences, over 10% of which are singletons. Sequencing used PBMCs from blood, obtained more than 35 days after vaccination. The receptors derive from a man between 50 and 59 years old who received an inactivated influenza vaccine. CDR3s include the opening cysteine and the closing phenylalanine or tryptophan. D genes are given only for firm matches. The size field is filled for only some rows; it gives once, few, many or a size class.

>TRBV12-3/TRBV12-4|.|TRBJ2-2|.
CASQWQLSTGELFF
TGTGCCAGCCAGTGGCAGCTTTCCACCGGGGAGCTGTTTTTT
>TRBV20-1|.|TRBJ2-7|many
CSALFIGVPYEQYF
TGCAGTGCCCTATTCATCGGGGTCCCCTACGAGCAGTACTTC
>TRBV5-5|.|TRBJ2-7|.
CASSLEWIASEQYF
TGTGCCAGCAGCTTGGAATGGATCGCTAGCGAGCAGTACTTC
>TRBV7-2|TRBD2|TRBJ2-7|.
CASSPTSGFYEQYF
TGTGCCAGCAGCCCCACTAGCGGGTTCTACGAGCAGTACTTC
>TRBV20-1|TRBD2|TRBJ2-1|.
CSARAGGRLDSEQFF
TGCAGTGCTAGAGCGGGGGGACGTCTTGATAGTGAGCAGTTCTTC
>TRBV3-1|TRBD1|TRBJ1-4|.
CASSQGSPGQGKLFF
TGTGCCAGCAGCCAAGGTTCCCCGGGACAGGGGAAACTGTTTTTT
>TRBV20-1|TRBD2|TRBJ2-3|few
CSARGRSSGTDTQYF
TGCAGTGCTAGAGGAAGGAGTAGCGGGACAGATACGCAGTATTTT
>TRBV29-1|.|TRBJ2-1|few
CSLRTNSRSNEQFF
TGCAGCTTAAGGACAAACTCGAGAAGCAATGAGCAGTTCTTC
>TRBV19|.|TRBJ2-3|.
CASSIGGSGHTQYF
TGTGCCAGTAGTATAGGCGGCTCTGGCCATACGCAGTATTTT
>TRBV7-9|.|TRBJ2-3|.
CASSLGLGDTDTQYF
TGTGCCAGCAGCTTGGGCCTAGGAGACACAGATACGCAGTATTTT
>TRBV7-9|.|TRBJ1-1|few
CASSLSTFMNTEAFF
TGTGCCAGCAGCTTATCGACCTTCATGAACACTGAAGCTTTCTTT
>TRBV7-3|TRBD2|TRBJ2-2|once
CASSLLAGAGTGELFF
TGTGCCAGCAGCTTGCTAGCGGGAGCTGGCACCGGGGAGCTGTTTTTT
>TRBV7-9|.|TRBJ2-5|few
CASSLEWATKETQYF
TGTGCCAGCAGCTTAGAATGGGCCACCAAAGAGACCCAGTACTTC
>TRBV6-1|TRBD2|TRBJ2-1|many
CASRGTSGYNEQFF
TGTGCCAGCAGGGGGACTAGCGGGTACAATGAGCAGTTCTTC
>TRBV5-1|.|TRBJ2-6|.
CASSVGGGANVLTF
TGCGCCAGCAGCGTCGGGGGTGGGGCCAACGTCCTGACTTTC
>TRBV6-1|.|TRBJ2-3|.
CASRRPSTDTQYF
TGTGCCAGCAGGCGACCTAGCACAGATACGCAGTATTTT
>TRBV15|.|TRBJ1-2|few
CATREEYYGYTF
TGTGCCACCAGAGAGGAGTACTATGGCTACACCTTC
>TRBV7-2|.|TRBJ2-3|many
CASSLVHGPDTQYF
TGTGCCAGCAGCTTAGTCCACGGCCCAGATACGCAGTATTTT
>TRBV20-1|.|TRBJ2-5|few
CSALTFTQYF
TGCAGTGCCTTGACTTTTACCCAGTACTTC
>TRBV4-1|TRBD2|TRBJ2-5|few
CASSQLLAGGPQETQYF
TGCGCCAGCAGCCAATTATTAGCGGGGGGCCCCCAAGAGACCCAGTACTTC
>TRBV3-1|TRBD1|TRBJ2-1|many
CASSQFNRGAEQFF
TGTGCCAGCAGCCAATTCAACAGGGGAGCTGAGCAGTTCTTC
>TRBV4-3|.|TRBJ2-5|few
CASSQNGRSGETQYF
TGCGCCAGCAGCCAAAACGGTAGATCGGGAGAGACCCAGTACTTC
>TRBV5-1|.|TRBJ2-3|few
CASSLTPATDTQYF
TGCGCCAGCAGCTTGACTCCAGCCACAGATACGCAGTATTTT
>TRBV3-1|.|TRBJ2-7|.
CASSQGPRQYYEQYF
TGTGCCAGCAGCCAAGGTCCCCGACAGTACTACGAGCAGTACTTC
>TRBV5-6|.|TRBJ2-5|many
CASSWPRSETQYF
TGTGCCAGCAGCTGGCCGAGGTCGGAGACCCAGTACTTC
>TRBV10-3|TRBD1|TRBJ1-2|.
CATREDRANYGYTF
TGTGCCACCCGAGAGGACAGGGCTAACTATGGCTACACCTTC
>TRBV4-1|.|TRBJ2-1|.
CASGKPGASYNEQFF
TGCGCCAGCGGGAAACCGGGGGCCTCCTACAATGAGCAGTTCTTC
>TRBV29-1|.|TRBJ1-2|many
CSFVRGDGYTF
TGCAGCTTCGTTCGGGGGGATGGCTACACCTTC
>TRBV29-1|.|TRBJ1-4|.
CSGGEQGSNEKLFF
TGCAGCGGGGGGGAACAGGGTTCTAATGAAAAACTGTTTTTT
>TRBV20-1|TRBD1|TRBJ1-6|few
CSADLGQDNSPLHF
TGCAGTGCTGATTTGGGACAGGATAATTCACCCCTCCACTTT
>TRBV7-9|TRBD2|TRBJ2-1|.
CASSLALAGNEQFF
TGTGCCAGCAGCTTAGCTCTAGCGGGCAATGAGCAGTTCTTC
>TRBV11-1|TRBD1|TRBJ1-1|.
CASSPKTGKRTEAFF
TGTGCCAGCAGCCCTAAGACAGGGAAGAGGACTGAAGCTTTCTTT
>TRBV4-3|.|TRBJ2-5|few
CASSQDYGVGETQYF
TGCGCCAGCAGCCAAGACTACGGGGTTGGGGAGACCCAGTACTTC
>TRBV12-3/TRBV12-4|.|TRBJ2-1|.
CASSLTGGGIRNEQFF
TGTGCCAGCAGTTTAACCGGGGGTGGAATTAGAAATGAGCAGTTCTTC
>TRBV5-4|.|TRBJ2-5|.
CASSLEAGTQETQYF
TGTGCCAGCAGCTTGGAAGCAGGCACCCAAGAGACCCAGTACTTC
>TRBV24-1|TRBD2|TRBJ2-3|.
CATSDKLARSTDTQYF
TGTGCCACCAGTGACAAACTAGCGCGAAGCACAGATACGCAGTATTTT
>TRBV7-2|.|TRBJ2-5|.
CASSSFAALPETQYF
TGTGCCAGCAGCTCCTTCGCAGCGCTCCCGGAGACCCAGTACTTC
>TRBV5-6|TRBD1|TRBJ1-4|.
CASRGQGARGEKLFF
TGTGCCAGCCGGGGACAGGGGGCGCGCGGTGAAAAACTGTTTTTT
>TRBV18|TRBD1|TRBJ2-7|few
CASSPDRASNEQYF
TGTGCCAGCTCACCGGACAGGGCCAGTAACGAGCAGTACTTC
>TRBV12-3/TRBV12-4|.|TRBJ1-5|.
CASSLARANQPQHF
TGTGCCAGCAGTTTAGCCAGGGCAAATCAGCCCCAGCATTTT
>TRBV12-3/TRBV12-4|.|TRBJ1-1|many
CASSFVNTEAFF
TGTGCCAGCAGTTTCGTGAACACTGAAGCTTTCTTT
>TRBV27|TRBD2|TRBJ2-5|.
CASSRPGLTETQYF
TGTGCCAGCAGTAGACCGGGACTAACAGAGACCCAGTACTTC
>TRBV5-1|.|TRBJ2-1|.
CASRGAKNEQFF
TGCGCCAGCAGGGGGGCTAAGAATGAGCAGTTCTTC
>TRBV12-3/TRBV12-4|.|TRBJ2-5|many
CASSPDFPYQETQYF
TGTGCCAGCAGTCCGGACTTCCCGTACCAAGAGACCCAGTACTTC
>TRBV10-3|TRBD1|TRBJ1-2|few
CAITTGGQGGYGYTF
TGTGCCATCACCACCGGGGGACAGGGTGGATATGGCTACACCTTC
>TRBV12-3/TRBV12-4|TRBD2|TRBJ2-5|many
CASSFSWTSQETQYF
TGTGCCAGCAGTTTCTCTTGGACTAGTCAAGAGACCCAGTACTTC
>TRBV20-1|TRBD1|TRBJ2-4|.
CSASGTVQYF
TGCAGTGCTAGTGGGACAGTTCAGTACTTC
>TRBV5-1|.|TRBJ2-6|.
CASSADGNSGANVLTF
TGCGCCAGCAGCGCGGACGGTAACTCTGGGGCCAACGTCCTGACTTTC
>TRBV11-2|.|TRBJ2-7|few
CASSWASFYEQYF
TGTGCCAGCAGCTGGGCTAGCTTCTACGAGCAGTACTTC
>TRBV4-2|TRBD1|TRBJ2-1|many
CASSQETGGGDEQFF
TGTGCCAGCAGCCAAGAAACAGGGGGTGGGGATGAGCAGTTCTTC
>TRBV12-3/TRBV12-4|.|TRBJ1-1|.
CASSFGVWSDMNTEAFF
TGTGCCAGCAGTTTTGGGGTGTGGTCTGACATGAACACTGAAGCTTTCTTT
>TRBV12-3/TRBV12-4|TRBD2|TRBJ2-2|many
CASTYYTAGAGELFF
TGTGCCAGCACCTATTACACGGCGGGGGCCGGGGAGCTGTTTTTT